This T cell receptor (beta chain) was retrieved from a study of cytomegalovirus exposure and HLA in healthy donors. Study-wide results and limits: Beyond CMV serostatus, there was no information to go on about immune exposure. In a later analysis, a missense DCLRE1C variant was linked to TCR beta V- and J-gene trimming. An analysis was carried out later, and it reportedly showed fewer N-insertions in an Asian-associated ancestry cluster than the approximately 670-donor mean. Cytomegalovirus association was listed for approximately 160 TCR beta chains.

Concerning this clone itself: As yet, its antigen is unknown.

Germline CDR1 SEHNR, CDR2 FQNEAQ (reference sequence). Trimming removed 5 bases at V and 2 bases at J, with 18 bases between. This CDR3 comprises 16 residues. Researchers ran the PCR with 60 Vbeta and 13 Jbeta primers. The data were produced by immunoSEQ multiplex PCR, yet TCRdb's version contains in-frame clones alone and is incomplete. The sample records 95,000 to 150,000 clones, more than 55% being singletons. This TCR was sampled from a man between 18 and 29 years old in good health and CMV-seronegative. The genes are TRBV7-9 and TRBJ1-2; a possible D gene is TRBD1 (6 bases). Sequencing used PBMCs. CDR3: CASSHEPKTGNYGYTF. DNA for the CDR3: TGTGCCAGCAGCCACGAACCAAAAACAGGGAACTATGGCTACACCTTC.